The 15 T cell receptor beta chains in this list originate from one sample, sequenced in a study of CD8 T cells in ankylosing spondylitis. MiXCR, run by TCRdb on the 5' RACE reads, gives a single entry per CDR3 protein. The sample yields 35,000 to 40,000 distinct CDR3 sequences, 16% seen once. The source material was blood. The receptors here all came from a male donor with ankylosing spondylitis or in good health (not recorded which).

The chain uses TRBV28 and TRBJ2-3, with TRBD1 matching 8 bases. From germline, CDR1 is MDHEN and CDR2 SYDVKM. With V trimmed by 10 bases and J by 2 bases, 8 bases remained unmatched. This CDR3 is built from 14 residues. The CDR3 region has the DNA TGTGCCAACCTGGGTCAGGGGGCCACAGATACGCAGTATTTT. It specifies CANLGQGATDTQYF.

The rearrangement links TRBV20-1 to TRBJ2-7; D may be TRBD1 (5 bases). The germline V gene has CDR1 DFQATT and CDR2 SNEGSKA (reference sequence). The CDR3 is made up of 13 amino acids. Trimming shortened V by 3 bases and J by 3 bases, and 12 bases separated the two germline ends. The CDR3 DNA follows: TGCAGTGCTAGGTCCTCGCAGGGCTACGAGCAGTACGTC. As protein: CSARSSQGYEQYV.

This chain links TRBV6-5 with TRBJ2-3; possible D gene TRBD2, 5 bases. Germline-derived CDR1 and CDR2 are MNHEY and SVGAGI. Deletions cut 8 bases from V and 10 bases from J, with 19 bases between. This CDR3 is 13 amino acids long. CDR3 nucleotides: TGTGCCAGCCGGCTGCCAGCGGATGGGGCGCAGTATTTT. Its translation: CASRLPADGAQYF.

The V and J genes are TRBV5-1 and TRBJ1-5, with unresolved D. CDR1 and CDR2 from the germline V gene are SGHRS and YFSETQ. V was pared by 0 bases and J by 4 bases, with 8 bases between. The CDR3 spans 14 residues. The CDR3 coding sequence is TGCGCCAGCAGCTTGGCCCCGGGAAATCAGCCCCAGCATTTT. Translation gives CASSLAPGNQPQHF.

This clonotype was seen more than once but under ten times. This chain uses TRBV28 with TRBJ2-5; 7 nucleotides agree with TRBD1. The J segment lost 3 bases and the V segment lost 2 bases, leaving 6 bases of the junction unmatched. In germline, CDR1 is MDHEN, CDR2 SYDVKM. This CDR3 region has 15 residues. The CDR3 spells CASSLGTVLKETQYF. DNA of the CDR3: TGTGCCAGCAGTTTAGGGACAGTTTTAAAAGAGACCCAGTACTTC.

This clonotype has only a few counts. The rearrangement joins TRBV27 to TRBJ2-1; tentatively, D is TRBD2 (6 bases). From germline, CDR1 is MNHEY and CDR2 SMNVEV (reference sequence). The V gene lost 4 bases and the J gene lost 4 bases, with 11 bases spanning the gap. This CDR3 region has 14 residues. The CDR3 nucleotides read TGTGCCAGCAGTTCCCTAGCGAAGTACAATGAGCAGTTCTTC. Translation gives CASSSLAKYNEQFF.

This clonotype has just a few counts. This sequence joins TRBV2 and TRBJ1-1; D is unresolved. The CDR3 extends over 13 amino acids. V was clipped by 6 bases and J by 0 bases, with 8 bases between them. The germline V gene has CDR1 SNHLY and CDR2 FYNNEI. CDR3 loop: CASRVGMNTEAFF. The CDR3 DNA is TGTGCCAGCAGGGTCGGCATGAACACTGAAGCTTTCTTT.

This clonotype was recorded many times. V and J are TRBV28 and TRBJ2-7; weak D call: TRBD2 (6 bases). Germline CDR1 reads MDHEN; CDR2 reads SYDVKM. This CDR3 region has 15 residues. Trimming removed 6 bases from V and 0 bases from J, with 15 bases in between. For the CDR3, the DNA is TGTGCCAGCAGAGAACAGTCCGGGGGCTCCTACGAGCAGTACGTC. This translates into CASREQSGGSYEQYV.

In this sample, this clonotype turned up a few times. This chain uses TRBV12-3 or TRBV12-4 with TRBJ1-6; a weak D match, TRBD1 (5 bases). CDR3 length: 15 residues. Trimming shortened V by 5 bases and J by 7 bases, and 15 bases separated the two germline ends. Here the CDR3 reads CASSTTTGVNSPLHF. For the CDR3, the DNA is TGTGCCAGCAGTACCACAACAGGCGTAAATTCACCCCTCCACTTT.

This clonotype appeared a few times. The V and J genes are TRBV28 and TRBJ2-7; weak D call: TRBD1 (5 bases). The V end lost 2 bases, the J end lost 3 bases, and 11 bases lay between the germline ends. CDR1 MDHEN and CDR2 SYDVKM come from the germline V gene. This CDR3 spans 14 amino acids. The CDR3 protein is CASSLRQGNYEQYF. The CDR3 DNA reads as TGTGCCAGCAGTTTAAGGCAGGGCAACTACGAGCAGTACTTC.

This clonotype was observed a few times. The V call is TRBV4-3, the J call TRBJ2-7; 8 nucleotides agree with TRBD2. Germline V lookup: CDR1 LGHNA, CDR2 YSLEER. V dropped 8 bases and J dropped 1; count of bases not matched to a gene: 7. The CDR3 runs to 14 residues. The CDR3, as DNA: TGCGCCAGCCCCAGCGGGAGTAATTCCTACGAGCAGTACTTC. This codes for CASPSGSNSYEQYF.

The J gene is TRBJ2-4, the V gene TRBV28, with D tentatively TRBD1 or TRBD2 (5 bases each). The CDR3 sequence is 14 residues long. V lost 5 bases, J lost 3 bases, and 11 bases lay in between. Germline V gene lookup returns CDR1 MDHEN and CDR2 SYDVKM. The DNA for the CDR3 is TGTGCCAGCAGTACGTGGGGGAGCAAAAACATTCAGTACTTC. Translation: CASSTWGSKNIQYF.

This clonotype was seen only once. The chain joins TRBV16 to TRBJ1-1, with D perhaps matching TRBD1 (6 bases). Germline lookup yields CDR1 KGHSY and CDR2 FQNENV. V was clipped by 0 bases and J by 7 bases, with 9 bases between them. The CDR3 consists of 13 residues. The CDR3 nucleotides are TGTGCCAGCAGCCAATCGGGCAGGGGTGAAGCTTTCTTT. It encodes CASSQSGRGEAFF.

This clonotype was detected ten times or more. The rearrangement joins TRBV15 to TRBJ1-1; no clear D gene. The germline V gene encodes CDR1 LNHNV and CDR2 YYDKDF (reference sequence). The CDR3 contains 14 residues. V was trimmed by 0 bases and J by 8 bases, leaving 13 bases between them. The CDR3 coding sequence is TGTGCCACCAGCAGAGATAATCGGCCTTCGGAAGCTTTCTTT. Protein: CATSRDNRPSEAFF.

This clonotype occurred a few times. The CDR3 DNA is TGTGCCAGCAGCCCGGGCCGCACGCCCCATGAGCAGTTCTTC. This translates into CASSPGRTPHEQFF. The chain employs TRBV3-1 and TRBJ2-1; D is uncertain. The germline V gene has CDR1 LGHDT and CDR2 YNNKEL (reference sequence). The V end lost 4 bases, the J end lost 8 bases, and 15 bases lay between the germline ends. The CDR3 covers 14 residues.